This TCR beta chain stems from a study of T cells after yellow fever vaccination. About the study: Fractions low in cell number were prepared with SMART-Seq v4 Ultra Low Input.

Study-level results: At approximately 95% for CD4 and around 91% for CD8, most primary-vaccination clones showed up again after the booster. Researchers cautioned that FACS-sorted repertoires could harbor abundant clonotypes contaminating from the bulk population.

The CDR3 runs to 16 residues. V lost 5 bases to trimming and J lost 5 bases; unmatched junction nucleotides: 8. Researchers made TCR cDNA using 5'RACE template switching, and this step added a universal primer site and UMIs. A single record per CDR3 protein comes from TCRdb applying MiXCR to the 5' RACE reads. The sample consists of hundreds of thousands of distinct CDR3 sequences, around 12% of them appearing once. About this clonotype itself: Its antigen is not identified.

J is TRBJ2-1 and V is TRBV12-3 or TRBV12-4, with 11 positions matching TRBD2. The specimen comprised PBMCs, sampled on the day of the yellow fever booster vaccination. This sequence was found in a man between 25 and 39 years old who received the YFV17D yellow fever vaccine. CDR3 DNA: TGTGCCAGCAGTCCGATAGCGGGAGGGCCGAACAATGAGCAGTTCTTC. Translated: CASSPIAGGPNNEQFF.